Following are 26 T cell receptor beta chains from one sample sequenced in a study of T-cell memory formation after mild COVID-19. Each CDR3 protein is one row after TCRdb ran MiXCR on the 5' RACE reads. The sample records around 510,000 distinct CDR3 sequences, less than 25% being singletons. Sequenced sample: PBMCs or a T cell subset sorted from them (not recorded which). Receptor source: an adult woman who had mild COVID-19 (a few samples of this study predate the infection). Cell type and time point are not known.

This clonotype occurred a few times. V usage is TRBV15 and J usage is TRBJ2-7; 8 nucleotides align to TRBD1. The CDR3 is 13 amino acids. CDR1 is LNHNV, CDR2 YYDKDF, per germline (reference sequence). V trimming: 8 bases; J trimming: 2 bases; junction bases outside the gene matches: 5. CDR3: CATGRDRTYEQYF. The CDR3 coding sequence is TGTGCCACCGGCCGGGACAGGACCTACGAGCAGTACTTC. Based on the CDR3 plus reference TRBV15 and TRBJ2-7, the full variable domain is DAMVIQNPRYQVTQFGKPVTLSCSQTLNHNVMYWYQQKSSQAPKLLFHYYDKDFNNEADTPDNFQSRRPNTSFCFLDIRSPGLGDTAMYLCATGRDRTYEQYFGPGTRLTVT.

This clonotype appeared a single time. The chain's CDR3 is CATSRDGLGTRNEQFF. The CDR3 DNA reads as TGTGCCACCAGCAGAGACGGGTTGGGCACCCGCAATGAGCAGTTCTTC. V and J are TRBV15 and TRBJ2-1; D remains ambiguous. Trimming removed 0 bases from V and 6 bases from J, with 15 bases in between. CDR1 is LNHNV and CDR2 is YYDKDF in the germline V gene (reference sequence). There are 16 residues in the CDR3.

This clonotype has only a few counts. This sequence joins TRBV18 and TRBJ1-3; D possibly corresponds to TRBD1 (5 bases). Trimming cost V 2 bases and J 0 bases, with 11 bases left between them. Germline CDR1 and CDR2: KGHSH and LQKENI. CDR3 length equals 16 residues. CDR3 sequence reads: CASSPVTGFSGNTIYF. The CDR3 region has the DNA TGTGCCAGCTCACCAGTCACAGGTTTCTCTGGAAACACCATATATTTT.

This clonotype was seen ten or more times. V usage is TRBV5-6 and J usage is TRBJ2-7, with 8 bases matching TRBD1. The V gene's germline CDR1 is SGHDT and CDR2 YYEEEE. V was clipped by 0 bases and J by 1 base; unmatched bases: 6. The CDR3 runs 16 residues. The CDR3 bases are TGTGCCAGCAGCTTGGGGCGGAGGACAGGGTCCTACGAGCAGTACTTC. Translated: CASSLGRRTGSYEQYF. Variable domain in full (rest from reference TRBV5-6 and TRBJ2-7): DAGVTQSPTHLIKTRGQQVTLRCSPKSGHDTVSWYQQALGQGPQFIFQYYEEEERQRGNFPDRFSGHQFPNYSSELNVNALLLGDSALYLCASSLGRRTGSYEQYFGPGTRLTVT.

This clonotype was detected ten times or more. The gene calls are TRBV20-1 and TRBJ2-1, with D perhaps being TRBD1 or TRBD2 (6 bases each). The V end was cut by 4 bases, the J end by 6 bases, with 13 bases between. The CDR3 length is 13 residues. Looked up from germline, CDR1 is DFQATT and CDR2 is SNEGSKA (reference sequence). The CDR3 DNA sequence: TGCAGTGCTACAGTGGGGGGCTTCAATGAGCAGTTCTTC. Protein product: CSATVGGFNEQFF.

The table lists this clonotype with many counts. The CDR3 nucleotides are TGTGCCACCAGTGACCCTGGACACTACGAGCAGTTCTTC. It yields the protein CATSDPGHYEQFF. J is TRBJ2-1 and V is TRBV24-1, with D perhaps TRBD1 (5 bases). The CDR3 spans 13 residues. V lost 4 bases, J lost 10 bases, and 13 bases lay in between. Per the germline V gene, CDR1 is KGHDR and CDR2 is SFDVKD.

This clonotype came up a few times. The chain employs TRBV10-3 and TRBJ1-3, with D possibly being TRBD1 (6 bases). Germline V gene lookup returns CDR1 ENHRY and CDR2 SYGVKD. V lost 11 bases to trimming and J lost 4 bases, with 12 bases between them. This CDR3 region has 12 residues. The CDR3 reads CASQGNGNTIYF. The CDR3 bases are TGTGCCTCCCAGGGGAACGGAAACACCATATATTTT.

This chain uses TRBV12-3 or TRBV12-4 with TRBJ1-4, with a possible D match to TRBD1 (5 bases). Trimming shortened V by 7 bases and J by 4 bases, and 16 bases separated the two germline ends. CDR3 length: 15 residues. The CDR3 sequence: CASTKGGVNNEKLFF. The CDR3 region has the DNA TGTGCCAGCACCAAGGGAGGGGTTAATAATGAAAAACTGTTTTTT.

The chain links TRBV27 to TRBJ2-1; a weak D match, TRBD1 (5 bases). V shed 7 bases and J shed 7 bases, with 11 bases lying between them. This CDR3 spans 12 amino acids. Germline V gives CDR1 MNHEY, CDR2 SMNVEV (reference sequence). In nucleotides, the CDR3 is TGTGCCAGCAAGGGGCCGAGGAATGAGCAGTTCTTC. The encoded protein is CASKGPRNEQFF.

There are a few counts of this clonotype. The chain carries TRBV7-2 and TRBJ1-4, with D perhaps TRBD1 (6 bases). This CDR3 has 15 residues. Trimming took 4 bases from V and 7 from J, leaving 16 bases between them. Per the germline V gene, CDR1 is SGHTA and CDR2 is FQGNSA. In DNA form, the CDR3 reads TGTGCCAGCAGCTCCCGCGGGGGGGCTGGTGAAAAACTGTTTTTT. It yields the protein CASSSRGGAGEKLFF. The variable domain in full, completed from reference TRBV7-2 and TRBJ1-4, reads GAGVSQSPSNKVTEKGKDVELRCDPISGHTALYWYRQSLGQGLEFLIYFQGNSAPDKSGLPSDRFSAERTGGSVSTLTIQRTQQEDSAVYLCASSSRGGAGEKLFFGSGTQLSVL.

This clonotype was observed a few times. The V call is TRBV20-1, the J call TRBJ2-5; 8 bases match TRBD1. The germline V gene has CDR1 DFQATT and CDR2 SNEGSKA (reference sequence). This CDR3 contains 16 residues. The V gene end was trimmed by 0 bases and the J gene end by 5 bases; junction bases not matched to a gene: 11. Here the CDR3 DNA reads TGCAGTGCTAGAGATGGACGCAGGGGGCAGAGGGAGACCCAGTACTTC. It is translated as CSARDGRRGQRETQYF.

This chain uses TRBV9 with TRBJ1-1, with 8 nucleotides matching TRBD1. Germline CDR1 SGDLS, CDR2 YYNGEE. The CDR3 loop spans 16 amino acids. The J segment lost 5 bases and the V segment lost 0 bases, leaving 9 bases of the junction unmatched. CDR3 amino acids: CASSVASDRVETEAFF. DNA for the CDR3: TGTGCCAGCAGCGTAGCTTCGGACAGGGTGGAAACTGAAGCTTTCTTT.

The CDR3 DNA is TGTGCCAGCAGCTTACTCCTAAACAATGAGCAGTTCTTC. Translating it yields CASSLLLNNEQFF. The chain has TRBV7-6 and TRBJ2-1; D uncertain. The germline V gene encodes CDR1 SGHVS and CDR2 FNYEAQ. The CDR3 consists of 13 residues. V was trimmed by 2 bases and J by 5 bases, leaving 7 bases between them.

The CDR3 sequence: CASSQSSGSYNEQFF. The DNA of the CDR3 is TGCGCCAGCAGCCAGTCTAGCGGGAGCTACAATGAGCAGTTCTTC. The genes are TRBV4-3 and TRBJ2-1; 10 nucleotides line up with TRBD2. The V gene's germline CDR1 is LGHNA and CDR2 YSLEER. The CDR3 runs to 15 residues. J gave up 3 bases and V 3 bases, and 2 bases lay outside the gene matches.

This clonotype was observed a handful of times. This chain uses TRBV19 with TRBJ2-5; TRBD1 aligns across 7 bases. V lost 4 bases, J lost 2 bases, and 7 bases stayed unmatched. The V gene's germline CDR1 is LNHDA and CDR2 SQIVND (reference sequence). The CDR3 consists of 15 residues. The CDR3 reads CASSKWAGGQETQYF. The CDR3 nucleotides are TGTGCCAGTAGTAAGTGGGCAGGGGGTCAAGAGACCCAGTACTTC.

The rearrangement uses TRBV5-1 and TRBJ1-1; D is unclear. CDR1 is SGHRS, CDR2 YFSETQ, per germline. The CDR3 runs 12 residues. V was trimmed by 6 bases and J by 5 bases, leaving 11 bases between them. This chain's CDR3 is CASTSLGTEAFF. In DNA form, the CDR3 reads TGCGCCAGCACCTCCTTGGGGACTGAAGCTTTCTTT.

The table lists this clonotype with a few counts. Here the CDR3 reads CASSVPGQGANEQFF. CDR3 sequence (DNA): TGTGCCAGCAGTGTTCCCGGACAGGGGGCTAATGAGCAGTTCTTC. The chain combines TRBV25-1 with TRBJ2-1; 11 bases agree with TRBD1. From germline, CDR1 is MGHDK and CDR2 SYGVNS. Trimming at V came to 4 bases and at J to 7 bases, leaving 6 bases not matched to a gene. The length of the CDR3 is 15 residues. Looking up the rest from reference TRBV25-1 and TRBJ2-1 gives the full variable domain: EADIYQTPRYLVIGTGKKITLECSQTMGHDKMYWYQQDPGMELHLIHYSYGVNSTEKGDLSSESTVSRIRTEHFPLTLESARPSHTSQYLCASSVPGQGANEQFFGPGTRLTVL.

The sample holds a few counts of this clonotype. This rearrangement joins TRBV6-2 or TRBV6-3 to TRBJ2-1, with 15 bases matching TRBD2. The germline CDR1 and CDR2 sequences are MNHEY and SVGEGT. CDR3 size: 15 residues. Germline trimming cut 5 bases from V and 9 bases from J; bases unmatched to any gene: 5. CDR3 coding DNA: TGTGCCAGCAGTACCGGGACTAGCGGGAGGCGTGAGCAGTTCTTC. Residues: CASSTGTSGRREQFF.

This clonotype was counted ten times or more. The V call is TRBV7-9, the J call TRBJ1-3, with D uncertain. Germline CDR1 and CDR2: SEHNR and FQNEAQ (reference sequence). The CDR3 consists of 13 residues. The CDR3: CAGGLSSGNTIYF. The CDR3 DNA sequence: TGTGCAGGAGGGCTTAGCTCTGGAAACACCATATATTTT.

This clonotype was detected only a few times. J is TRBJ2-3 and V is TRBV2; 7 bases are shared with TRBD2. Per the germline V gene, CDR1 is SNHLY and CDR2 is FYNNEI. The CDR3 extends over 16 amino acids. Germline trimming cut 2 bases from V and 1 base from J; bases unmatched to any gene: 6. The CDR3 is CASSEHLLARTDTQYF. Here the CDR3 DNA reads TGTGCCAGCAGTGAACACCTACTAGCGCGCACAGATACGCAGTATTTT.

This clonotype was detected many times. The chain joins TRBV20-1 to TRBJ2-7, with TRBD2 matching over 9 bases. This CDR3 spans 15 amino acids. With 6 bases clipped from V and 4 bases from J, the junction kept 13 bases outside the gene matches. CDR1 is DFQATT and CDR2 is SNEGSKA in the germline V gene (reference sequence). CDR3 nucleotide sequence: TGCAGTGCCCAAAAGGGGAGAGCGGGAGGTTACGAGCAGTACTTC. Translated, it gives CSAQKGRAGGYEQYF.

This clonotype was seen a few times. The V and J genes are TRBV4-2 and TRBJ1-2; D is uncertain. This CDR3 comprises 15 residues. Germline V gene sequence: CDR1 LGHNA, CDR2 YNFKEQ. Trimming pared 0 bases from V and 0 bases from J, leaving 8 bases between. CDR3 amino acids: CASSQDVGANYGYTF. DNA for the CDR3: TGTGCCAGCAGCCAAGATGTTGGGGCTAACTATGGCTACACCTTC.

The chain joins TRBV7-9 to TRBJ2-1; TRBD2 matches at 8 bases. The CDR3 has 17 residues. With 5 bases clipped from V and 2 bases from J, the junction kept 11 bases outside the gene matches. CDR1 and CDR2 (germline): SEHNR, FQNEAQ (reference sequence). The CDR3 DNA follows: TGTGCCAGCAGCCTCTCACCGACCGGGAGGGCCTACAATGAGCAGTTCTTC. This gives the protein CASSLSPTGRAYNEQFF.

This chain connects TRBV6-2 or TRBV6-3 to TRBJ2-7, with D unclear. Trimming took 8 bases from V and 2 from J, leaving 10 bases between them. Per germline, CDR1 MNHEY and CDR2 SVGEGT. CDR3 length: 12 residues. DNA for the CDR3: TGTGCCAGCCGGAAAAGCGCCTACGAGCAGTACTTC. Translated, it gives CASRKSAYEQYF.

The chain carries TRBV2 and TRBJ2-3; maybe TRBD1 (5 bases). This CDR3 is 13 amino acids long. Between the trimmed V and J ends, which lost 8 bases and 4 bases, there was a span of 13 bases. The germline CDR1 and CDR2 sequences are SNHLY and FYNNEI. CDR3 residues: CASAGLSADTQYF. For the CDR3, the DNA is TGTGCCAGCGCAGGGTTAAGCGCAGATACGCAGTATTTT.

A few counts support this clonotype. The chain couples TRBV5-1 to TRBJ2-7, with TRBD2 matching 11 bases. The ends lost 0 bases at V and 6 bases at J; junction bases unmatched: 5. Germline V lookup: CDR1 SGHRS, CDR2 YFSETQ. The length of the CDR3 is 15 residues. The CDR3 is CASSLETSGGFEQYF. CDR3 bases: TGCGCCAGCAGCTTGGAAACTAGCGGGGGCTTCGAGCAGTACTTC.